This TCR beta chain is from a study of T-cell reconstitution after alpha-beta-depleted transplantation in children. In this sample, this clonotype turned up many times. V was pared by 0 bases and J by 6 bases, with 4 bases of the junction left unmatched. The CDR3 runs 15 residues. Germline assignment: CDR1 SQVTM and CDR2 ANQGSEA. Preparation of the TCRbeta library was carried out with unique molecular identifiers. Each CDR3 protein gets one entry after TCRdb re-called the PCR reads with MiXCR. Of fewer than 700,000 distinct CDR3 sequences in the sample, roughly 13% were seen once. The chain recombines TRBV29-1 with TRBJ2-2; 10 bases are a match to TRBD1. The sample consisted of PBMCs, mostly from graft donor cells, taken 360 days after TCRalphabeta/CD19-depleted stem cell transplant. The TCR sequence derives from a male patient younger than 18 who had a stem cell transplant for acute myeloid leukemia, so the T cells may come from the graft donor. CDR3 protein: CSVEDPGQGPGELFF. DNA for the CDR3: TGCAGCGTTGAAGACCCGGGACAGGGGCCCGGGGAGCTGTTTTTT.